The sequence of this T cell receptor (beta chain) was determined in a study of blood T cell repertoires in COVID-19. Study overall: The study drew acute and convalescent COVID-19 samples from the United States, Italy and Spain. T cells, B-cell-depleted T cells, or PBMCs provided the cDNA or gDNA that served as material.

This CDR3 has 15 amino acids. The germline V gene has CDR1 SGHRS and CDR2 YFSETQ. The germline V and J ends were trimmed by 0 bases and 3 bases, with 12 bases remaining between them. In the study's own analysis: Amplified reference gene primers provided the basis for estimating nucleated cell counts. This table comes from immunoSEQ multiplex PCR, and its TCRdb copy is limited to in-frame clones, with some not included. For V, J and clone size, that table is used; D and trimming come from the DNA. The profile shows 120,000 or so clones, approximately 71% of them singletons. The sample comprised peripheral blood. The genes are TRBV5-1 and TRBJ2-5, with D tentatively TRBD2 (5 bases). The TCR was taken from a woman between 70 and 85 years old with acute or convalescent COVID-19. The CDR3 loop reads CASSLDGGSEETQYF. The CDR3 nucleotides read TGCGCCAGCAGCTTGGATGGCGGGTCCGAAGAGACCCAGTACTTC. Filled out from reference TRBV5-1 and TRBJ2-5, the complete variable domain reads KAGVTQTPRYLIKTRGQQVTLSCSPISGHRSVSWYQQTPGQGLQFLFEYFSETQRNKGNFPGRFSGRQFSNSRSEMNVSTLELGDSALYLCASSLDGGSEETQYFGPGTRLLVL.